The 29 T cell receptor beta chains given below trace back to one sample, sequenced in a study of T-cell memory formation after mild COVID-19. One entry per CDR3 protein results from TCRdb running MiXCR on the 5' RACE reads. The sample has about 290,000 distinct CDR3 sequences, around 17% seen once. Sequenced input: PBMCs or a T cell subset sorted from them (not recorded which). These receptors were collected from a man aged 18-30 years who had mild COVID-19 (a few samples of this study predate the infection). Cell type and time point are not known.

This clonotype was observed a handful of times. The chain joins TRBV5-4 to TRBJ1-2, with D unclear. This CDR3 contains 14 residues. V shed 4 bases and J shed 0 bases, with 10 bases lying between them. The germline CDR1 and CDR2 sequences are SGHNT and YYREEE (reference sequence). Here the CDR3 reads CASSPQQANYGYTF. In DNA, the CDR3 is TGTGCCAGCAGCCCCCAGCAGGCTAACTATGGCTACACCTTC.

This clonotype was counted a few times. This chain connects TRBV12-3 or TRBV12-4 to TRBJ2-2; TRBD1 matches at 10 bases. The CDR3 sequence is 16 residues long. The trim removed 5 bases at V and 3 bases at J, leaving 6 bases unmatched. The CDR3 here is CASSPWGQGYTGELFF. The CDR3 DNA follows: TGTGCCAGCAGTCCCTGGGGACAGGGGTACACCGGGGAGCTGTTTTTT.

CDR3 nucleotides: TGTGCCTGGAGTGGTCTAGCGGTCCGGGAGCAGTTCTTC. Amino acid sequence: CAWSGLAVREQFF. The chain recombines TRBV30 with TRBJ2-1; 7 bases align to TRBD2. The trim removed 1 base at V and 10 bases at J, leaving 7 bases unmatched. CDR3 size: 13 residues. CDR1 GTSNPN and CDR2 SVGIG come from the germline V gene (reference sequence).

There are a few counts of this clonotype. The V and J genes are TRBV27 and TRBJ1-2; TRBD1 matches at 7 bases. The V and J ends lost 6 bases and 3 bases, in that order; junction bases with no gene match: 10. Per the germline V gene, CDR1 is MNHEY and CDR2 is SMNVEV (reference sequence). The CDR3 has 15 amino acids. The CDR3, as DNA: TGTGCCAGCAGCCCCGCACCGGACAGGCACTATGGCTACACCTTC. Translating gives CASSPAPDRHYGYTF.

V usage is TRBV2 and J usage is TRBJ2-5, with D unclear. This CDR3 is 14 amino acids long. Germline V gene sequence: CDR1 SNHLY, CDR2 FYNNEI. V lost 6 bases to trimming and J lost 5 bases, with 16 bases between them. The CDR3 DNA sequence: TGTGCCAGCAGCGCGGCCTTTCTGGGGGAGACCCAGTACTTC. Translation gives CASSAAFLGETQYF.

This clonotype came up once. J is TRBJ1-1 and V is TRBV5-5; a possible D gene is TRBD1 (5 bases). CDR1 is SGHKS and CDR2 is YYEKEE in the germline V gene (reference sequence). Trimming shortened V by 0 bases and J by 5 bases, and 14 bases separated the two germline ends. This CDR3 contains 15 residues. CDR3 nucleotides: TGTGCCAGCAGCTTGGAAGGGGAGGGTTGGACTGAAGCTTTCTTT. As protein: CASSLEGEGWTEAFF.

The table lists this clonotype with many counts. The chain links TRBV5-1 to TRBJ2-1, with 11 bases lining up with TRBD2. Germline V gene sequence: CDR1 SGHRS, CDR2 YFSETQ. Trimming at V came to 2 bases and at J to 3 bases, leaving 1 base not matched to a gene. This CDR3 comprises 15 residues. CDR3 nucleotide sequence: TGCGCCAGCAGCTTAGGACTAGCGGGCTACAATGAGCAGTTCTTC. Translated, it gives CASSLGLAGYNEQFF.

This rearrangement joins TRBV11-2 to TRBJ2-1, with D hard to call. V lost 3 bases to trimming and J lost 3 bases, with 9 bases between them. Germline CDR1 reads SGHAT; CDR2 reads FQNNGV. The length of the CDR3 is 14 residues. The CDR3 reads CASSFNPLYNEQFF. CDR3 nucleotide sequence: TGTGCCAGCAGCTTTAATCCCCTCTACAATGAGCAGTTCTTC.

This clonotype was recorded a few times. The chain couples TRBV6-2 or TRBV6-3 to TRBJ1-1; D remains ambiguous. Germline-derived CDR1 and CDR2 are MNHEY and SVGEGT. The CDR3 is 14 residues long. V was trimmed by 2 bases and J by 4 bases, leaving 11 bases between them. The DNA for the CDR3 is TGTGCCAGCAGTTACGGGAGGGCCGGCACTGAAGCTTTCTTT. Translating it yields CASSYGRAGTEAFF.

The V call is TRBV6-1, the J call TRBJ2-7, with D perhaps matching TRBD1 (6 bases). This CDR3 is built from 13 residues. The germline CDR1 and CDR2 sequences are MNHNS and SASEGT. Trimming cost V 4 bases and J 2 bases, with 9 bases left between them. CDR3: CASSATGTYEQYV. The CDR3 DNA reads as TGTGCCAGCAGTGCTACAGGGACCTACGAGCAGTACGTC.

The J gene is TRBJ2-1, the V gene TRBV5-1; tentatively, D is TRBD1 (6 bases). Trimming took off 3 bases at V and 1 base at J, with 17 bases between the two ends. The germline CDR1 and CDR2 sequences are SGHRS and YFSETQ. This CDR3 region has 17 residues. CDR3 loop: CASSSETGSRSYNEQFF. In DNA, the CDR3 is TGCGCCAGCAGCTCGGAGACAGGATCTCGTTCCTACAATGAGCAGTTCTTC.

This clonotype was picked up a small number of times. The gene calls are TRBV6-5 and TRBJ2-1; 7 nucleotides line up with TRBD2. V trimming: 2 bases; J trimming: 2 bases; junction bases outside the gene matches: 3. From germline, CDR1 is MNHEY and CDR2 SVGAGI. There are 15 residues in the CDR3. The CDR3, as DNA: TGTGCCAGCAGTTACAGCGGGAAGACCTACAATGAGCAGTTCTTC. As protein: CASSYSGKTYNEQFF.

CDR3 region: CASSQDRDTGDIQETQYF. The DNA of the CDR3 is TGTGCCAGCAGCCAAGATCGAGACACGGGGGACATCCAAGAGACCCAGTACTTC. The chain is built from TRBV4-2 and TRBJ2-5; perhaps D is TRBD1 or TRBD2 (6 bases each). The V gene's germline CDR1 is LGHNA and CDR2 YNFKEQ. This CDR3 spans 18 amino acids. The V gene lost 0 bases and the J gene lost 1 base, with 18 bases spanning the gap.

This clonotype was found a few times. The V gene is TRBV6-2 or TRBV6-3, the J gene TRBJ2-7, with D perhaps being TRBD1 or TRBD2 (6 bases each). This CDR3 has 14 residues. The V gene lost 6 bases and the J gene lost 9 bases, with 21 bases spanning the gap. Germline loops: CDR1 MNHEY, CDR2 SVGEGT. CDR3 in amino acids: CASRPEGGPVGQYV. In DNA, the CDR3 is TGTGCCAGCAGACCCGAAGGGGGGCCCGTCGGGCAGTACGTC.

CDR3 amino acids: CSARSGTGSNQPQHF. The CDR3 bases are TGCAGTGCTAGAAGCGGGACAGGGAGTAATCAGCCCCAGCATTTT. The gene calls are TRBV20-1 and TRBJ1-5; 9 bases map to TRBD1. V gave up 2 bases and J gave up 4 bases; unmatched junction bases: 6. CDR1 DFQATT and CDR2 SNEGSKA come from the germline V gene (reference sequence). This CDR3 is 15 amino acids long.

This chain connects TRBV4-3 to TRBJ1-1; 7 positions agree with TRBD1. Germline trimming cut 7 bases from V and 3 bases from J; bases unmatched to any gene: 11. The CDR3 runs to 15 residues. From germline, CDR1 is LGHNA and CDR2 YSLEER. The CDR3 sequence is CASKPSEGAYTEAFF. The CDR3 region has the DNA TGCGCCAGCAAACCTTCCGAGGGGGCATACACTGAAGCTTTCTTT.

The sample holds one count of this clonotype. V is TRBV7-9 and J is TRBJ2-7; D may correspond to TRBD1 or TRBD2 (5 bases each). CDR1 is SEHNR, CDR2 FQNEAQ, per germline (reference sequence). This CDR3 has 13 amino acids. The V gene lost 3 bases and the J gene lost 4 bases, with 10 bases spanning the gap. This CDR3 reads CASSFGAEYEQYV. In nucleotides, the CDR3 is TGTGCCAGCAGCTTCGGGGCAGAGTACGAGCAGTACGTC.

This clonotype was recorded many times. J is TRBJ2-3 and V is TRBV4-2; 12 nucleotides match TRBD2. V dropped 2 bases and J dropped 4; count of bases not matched to a gene: 1. This CDR3 has 15 amino acids. The germline CDR1 and CDR2 sequences are LGHNA and YNFKEQ. The CDR3 loop is CASSQTSGGPDTQYF. CDR3 coding DNA: TGTGCCAGCAGCCAAACTAGCGGGGGGCCAGATACGCAGTATTTT.

This clonotype has a handful of counts. The J gene is TRBJ2-7, the V gene TRBV7-9; D gene uncertain. Germline-derived CDR1 and CDR2 are SEHNR and FQNEAQ (reference sequence). Trimming removed 7 bases at V and 0 bases at J, with 10 bases between. The CDR3 loop spans 13 amino acids. For the CDR3, the DNA is TGTGCCAGCAACCCCGTGAGCTCCTACGAGCAGTACTTC. It specifies CASNPVSSYEQYF.

This clonotype was seen a few times. This chain links TRBV23-1 with TRBJ2-3, with D possibly TRBD1 on 5 matching bases. TRBV23-1 is recorded as an ORF, its role being uncertain. Between the trimmed V and J ends, which lost 6 bases and 2 bases, there was a span of 18 bases. The CDR3 has 16 amino acids. The CDR3 nucleotides read TGCGCCAGCAGCCCGTTCGAGACAGACTCCACAGATACGCAGTATTTT. Amino acids: CASSPFETDSTDTQYF.

The V and J genes are TRBV20-1 and TRBJ2-3, with 10 bases lining up with TRBD1. V lost 6 bases, J lost 7 bases, and 10 bases stayed unmatched. Germline-derived CDR1 and CDR2 are DFQATT and SNEGSKA (reference sequence). The CDR3 consists of 14 residues. DNA of the CDR3: TGCAGTGCCCCACGGACAGGGGGTCTGAATACGCAGTATTTT. This translates into CSAPRTGGLNTQYF.

The genes are TRBV9 and TRBJ2-1; D may be TRBD1 (6 bases). This CDR3 region has 15 residues. With 4 bases removed from V and 3 bases from J, the gap between germline ends came to 14 bases. CDR1 and CDR2 from the germline V gene are SGDLS and YYNGEE. CDR3 amino acids: CASSPGVGNYNEQFF. The CDR3 DNA follows: TGTGCCAGCAGCCCAGGGGTAGGCAACTACAATGAGCAGTTCTTC.

In its sample, this clonotype was seen a few times. This chain connects TRBV5-6 to TRBJ2-5; the D gene could be TRBD1 or TRBD2 (5 bases each). This CDR3 has 16 residues. Germline-derived CDR1 and CDR2 are SGHDT and YYEEEE. V lost 5 bases to trimming and J lost 4 bases, with 21 bases between them. CDR3: CASSFTGTPDRETQYF. DNA of the CDR3: TGTGCCAGCAGTTTCACCGGGACCCCCGATCGAGAGACCCAGTACTTC.

This clonotype has a handful of counts. The junction does not match germline at one end; this may be a read error. The rearrangement links TRBV5-4 to TRBJ2-6, with D perhaps TRBD1 (6 bases). Looked up from germline, CDR1 is SGHNT and CDR2 is YYREEE (reference sequence). The CDR3 length is 13 residues. The CDR3 spells CASRGTGANVLTF. The CDR3 nucleotides read TGTGCTAGCAGGGGAACTGGGGCCAACGTCCTGACTTTC.

The chain carries TRBV2 and TRBJ1-1, with a tentative D call TRBD1 (5 bases). V was trimmed by 3 bases and J by 4 bases, leaving 12 bases between them. CDR3 size: 14 residues. Germline CDR1 reads SNHLY; CDR2 reads FYNNEI. The DNA for the CDR3 is TGTGCCAGCAGTGATTTCGGGGCGCGCACTGAAGCTTTCTTT. Encoded protein: CASSDFGARTEAFF.

This clonotype was observed a handful of times. The gene calls are TRBV3-1 and TRBJ1-6, with 8 bases identical to TRBD1. Unmatched junction bases numbered 4, after V lost 1 base and J lost 11 bases. This CDR3 comprises 14 residues. Germline V gives CDR1 LGHDT, CDR2 YNNKEL (reference sequence). The CDR3 DNA reads TGTGCCAGCAGCCAAGGGACAGGGCTAACACCCCTCCACTTT. Translated: CASSQGTGLTPLHF.

The V gene is TRBV7-9, the J gene TRBJ2-2, with D possibly being TRBD1 (6 bases). This CDR3 is 14 amino acids long. Germline assignment: CDR1 SEHNR and CDR2 FQNEAQ (reference sequence). V was clipped by 5 bases and J by 3 bases, with 10 bases between them. The CDR3 DNA is TGTGCCAGCAGCACAGGGTCGTACACCGGGGAGCTGTTTTTT. Amino acids: CASSTGSYTGELFF.

This clonotype was found a few times. The chain links TRBV27 to TRBJ1-2; D gene uncertain. This CDR3 region has 15 residues. Trimming took off 4 bases at V and 4 bases at J, with 16 bases between the two ends. Looked up from germline, CDR1 is MNHEY and CDR2 is SMNVEV (reference sequence). CDR3 sequence (DNA): TGTGCCAGCAGTTCCGGGAGCCTCGATGGCTATGGCTACACCTTC. As protein: CASSSGSLDGYGYTF.

This clonotype was seen more than once but under ten times. V is TRBV12-3 or TRBV12-4 and J is TRBJ2-1; the match to TRBD2 covers 12 bases. This CDR3 comprises 14 residues. V shed 6 bases and J 9 bases; nucleotides not matched to a gene: 6. The CDR3 nucleotides are TGTGCCAGCAGATCTAGCGGGGGGGACAGTGAGCAGTTCTTC. Encoded protein: CASRSSGGDSEQFF.